This TCR beta chain appears in the sequencing data of a study of neurological immune-mediated disorders. The cDNA came from 5'RACE, which used 10-nucleotide random UMIs. Every sequencing run returned over 190 million TCR-beta sequences, which were derived from 15-18 subjects. TCRdb re-analysed the 5' RACE reads in MiXCR, keeping a single row per CDR3 protein. This sample yields 72,000 or so distinct CDR3 sequences, of which roughly 18% are seen a single time; roughly 15% belongs to the top ten. General study results and limits: TCR-beta repertoires seemed private in all groups, with no expanded CDR3 amino acid sequences shared.

The CDR3 sequence is 17 residues long. Germline values: CDR1 LGHNA, CDR2 YSLEER. The V segment lost 1 base and the J segment 1 base; nucleotides outside the gene matches: 6. This clonotype was detected ten times or more. Its antigen is not known. Sequenced: PBMCs. The rearrangement uses TRBV4-3 and TRBJ1-1, with TRBD1 identical over 10 bases. The source of this sequence is a woman in her thirties or forties in good health. CDR3 protein: CASSQVGQGGTNTEAFF. CDR3 nucleotides: TGCGCCAGCAGCCAAGTAGGACAGGGGGGGACGAACACTGAAGCTTTCTTT.